This T cell receptor beta chain was identified during a study of blood T cell repertoires in COVID-19. Study-level background: PBMCs, B-cell-depleted T cells, or T cells were the source of the cDNA or gDNA that made up the material.

CDR1 is SGHDN and CDR2 is FVKESK in the germline V gene. This CDR3 is built from 16 residues. V gave up 4 bases and J gave up 5 bases; unmatched junction bases: 11. TCRdb keeps only in-frame clones here, not all; method: immunoSEQ multiplex PCR. The table has approximately 230,000 clones, 86% seen once. This clone was recorded only once. The chain employs TRBV14 and TRBJ2-5; 9 bases fit TRBD2. The source of this sequence is a young man who had recovered from COVID-19. The specimen sequenced was peripheral blood. Written as DNA, the CDR3 is TGTGCCAGCAGCCTCCTTGGCGGGGGGGCCGAGGAGACCCAGTACTTC. It yields the protein CASSLLGGGAEETQYF.